This T cell receptor beta chain is from a study of T cells in Graves' hyperthyroidism and ophthalmopathy. Across the study: Staff took peripheral blood when the initial diagnosis was made, before any treatment began.

What was amplified from RNA transcripts were TCR beta CDR3 regions. The HTBI primer set was used in a first-round RT-PCR of the TCR CDR3. TCRdb used MiXCR to reprocess the multiplex PCR reads, holding one entry per CDR3 protein. The table records hundreds of thousands of distinct CDR3 sequences, 14% of them present only once. V was clipped by 2 bases and J by 7 bases, with 12 bases between them. The CDR3 extends over 13 amino acids. Germline V gives CDR1 MNHNY, CDR2 SVGAGI (reference sequence). V and J are TRBV6-6 and TRBJ2-7; D is possibly TRBD1 or TRBD2 (5 bases each). Sequencing input: blood. The receptor was derived from a woman aged 18 to 35 with Graves' hyperthyroidism. The CDR3 DNA sequence: TGTGCCAGCAGTTACGTGGGGACCGGTGAGCAGTACTTC. It specifies CASSYVGTGEQYF.